The clone carrying this T cell receptor beta chain has only a few counts. As yet, its antigen is unknown. Across 18 months, stable Graves' hyperthyroidism was marked by no progression to ophthalmopathy. The sample belongs to a study of T cells in Graves' hyperthyroidism and ophthalmopathy. This CDR3 has 14 residues. Trimming cost V 3 bases and J 3 bases, with 11 bases left between them. The germline V gene has CDR1 LGHNA and CDR2 YSLEER. There were TCR beta CDR3 regions amplified from RNA transcripts. With the HTBI primer set, the TCR CDR3 went through a first round of RT-PCR. TCRdb re-called the multiplex PCR reads with MiXCR, one entry per CDR3 protein. The sample has approximately 500,000 distinct CDR3 sequences, approximately 44% seen once. Study-wide points: The model foresaw ophthalmopathy a median approximately 6.3 months prior to onset. Clonotypes that were expanded in thyroid above 0.001 mostly appeared in blood too.

The chain combines TRBV4-3 with TRBJ1-1, with D possibly matching TRBD1 (5 bases). Sequenced: peripheral blood or thyroid tissue (not recorded which). The TCR sequence derives from a woman aged 18-35 years with Graves' hyperthyroidism. CDR3 sequence reads: CASSQGPVDTEAFF. The CDR3 DNA is TGCGCCAGCAGCCAGGGACCAGTGGACACTGAAGCTTTCTTT.